This T cell receptor beta chain comes out of a study of shared clonotypes between healthy human individuals (dated by TCRdb to 2018 to 2020). General notes on the study: The cohort comprised a couple of women and three men aged 18 to 49 years. For each donor, three plates each were used for CD4 naive and CD4 memory, two plates were used for CD8 naive, and one plate was used for CD8 memory. The study deeply sequenced blood TCR repertoires of five healthy adults to estimate repertoire size and the extent of clonotype sharing between individuals. To increase sequencing depth and limit assay-specific biases, different laboratories used diverse techniques to prepare libraries and sequence TCR repertoires. Leukapheresis yielded between about 0.9 and 9 billion PBMCs per donor.

Using the deep immunoSEQ assay, TCR CDR3 regions were amplified from genomic DNA by multiplex PCR. Genomic DNA extracted from each cell subset was distributed evenly over all wells of several immunoSEQ 96-well plates, and each plate served as one replicate. For sorted subsets, around 200 ng genomic DNA, equal to about 30,000 T cell genomes, was loaded into each replicate PCR. The purified libraries were quantified using a Qubit 3.0 fluorometer, sized with a Bioanalyzer 2100, and then quantified again using the KAPA Library Quantification kit. Each immunoSEQ 96-well plate was sequenced on its own single-read 150-cycle Illumina NextSeq 550 flow cell. As for how the authors treated the data: Because the immunoSEQ output held only junctional sequences and lacked quality scores, the filtering could not match the filtering applied to full-length reads. Sequences were annotated with PyIR, a Python wrapper for IgBLAST v1.9, and V/J genes and CDR3 were assigned using IMGT germline references. Reads with weak V/J assignments (E-value above 1e-6), missing CDR3, stop codons, out-of-frame junctions, or ambiguous translated residues were removed. A V3J clonotype was defined by an identical inferred V gene, J gene, and CDR3 amino acid sequence. Percentage overlap between repertoires was computed as shared unique clonotypes divided by the size of the smaller repertoire. Richness of each repertoire was evaluated using RTK rarefaction, the Chao1 estimator, and Recon v2.1 estimates of unobserved clonotypes. OLGA was used to compute generation probabilities for all TCRbeta clonotypes that the gDNA method yielded from four donors. Sourced from immuneACCESS, this table was stored by TCRdb with only in-frame sequences that have V and J called. A share of the clones is absent; for the studies checked, an unresolved V gene accounts for under half, and the remainder has no known explanation. Clone size and the V and J calls come from that table; the DNA yielded D and trimming. The sample profile shows more than 550,000 clones; about 91% of them were found once. Roughly 24% of the sample lies in the top ten.

Points on this clone: Its binding antigen is unknown. No base quality values were provided; no much bigger clone lies one nucleotide off.

Summary of the overall study and its limitations: Sampling was restricted to blood, and TCR repertoires in tissue are likely to differ from TCR repertoires in blood. Even with the large sequencing depth, rarefaction of the sorted-subset datasets indicated that sequencing was incomplete. Compared with non-shared clonotypes, clonotypes shared by all four sorted-subset donors had higher generation probabilities. The small number of donors limited the genetic and exposure-history diversity represented. Based on pairwise subsampling, the degree of clonotype sharing among donors was expected to be affected by sequencing depth. When several donors were compared, the shared fraction of clonotypes was about 5% for naive CD4, 3.5% for naive CD8, 2.3% for memory CD4, and 0.3% to 0.5% for memory CD8. Larger estimated clonotype richness was generally found for naive subsets than for memory subsets.

From a lookup of the germline V gene, CDR1 and CDR2 are MGHRA and YSYEKL. There are 15 amino acids in the CDR3, from cysteine to phenylalanine inclusive. Only the CDR3 DNA stays, 45 bases, in frame from base 1. The V end gives up 1 base and the J end 3 bases, leaving 4 bases in the junction not matched to a gene. CD8 naive samples were obtained by positive selection for CCR7 among CD45RO-negative cells, yielding a CD45RA+CCR7+ population from which TemRA cells were excluded. The donors were healthy, HIV-negative adults who had no recently reported acute infections or vaccinations. Every donor was a Caucasian adult living in Nashville, Tennessee, USA. Blood was collected by leukapheresis, and PBMCs were isolated by Ficoll-Histopaque density gradient centrifugation and then cryopreserved in liquid nitrogen vapor phase. Analytical flow cytometry was used to check the purity and quantity of every magnetically sorted T cell population. From each sorted fraction, genomic DNA was isolated and quantified by UV absorbance on a Nanodrop 2000c.

Sample: naive CD8+ T cells sorted from blood. The cell subset or site label corresponds to: CD45RA+CCR7+. The chain uses TRBV4-1 and TRBJ2-7; the junction holds 9 bases that match TRBD1. This TCR came from a man aged 30-40 years in good health. The nucleotide sequence is TGCGCCAGCAGCCAAGTACAGGGGGCTGTCTACGAGCAGTACTTC. Translation gives CASSQVQGAVYEQYF.